This T cell receptor beta chain was found in a study of blood T cell repertoires in COVID-19 (dated by TCRdb to the early 2020s). For context, the study as a whole: Samples covering the acute and convalescent phases of COVID-19 were provided by collaborators in the United States, Italy and Spain. The material from the prospective study consisted of cDNA or gDNA derived from T cells, B-cell-depleted T cells, or PBMCs. Subjects who had been exposed to COVID-19, were actively infected with it, or had recovered from it provided the deeply sampled blood TCRbeta repertoires that made up the dataset. The repertoires were released in a freely available public database intended as a resource for research on the immune response to SARS-CoV-2. The samples were drawn from the first 160 participants of the ongoing ImmuneRACE study and from over a thousand subjects provided by 6 global collaborators. Sample metadata almost always included a de-identified subject ID, COVID-19 status, age in years and sex. Where HLA class I and class II types were available, the types were taken from metadata supplied by the sample provider, not from assay-based typing. Summary of the overall study and its limitations: How much clinical and demographic metadata was included differed by source and by participant, and the metadata was provided uncurated.

For this clone: The antigen it recognizes is unknown. Base qualities are not provided; no much larger clone lies one nucleotide away.

The CDR3, from cysteine to phenylalanine, totals 14 residues. CDR3 DNA is the only sequence kept; it has 42 bases, read in frame from the first base. V loses 5 bases of germline sequence and J loses 4 bases, and the interval between the two ends is 13 bases. Sequences LNHDA (CDR1) and SQIVND (CDR2) are obtained from the germline V gene (reference sequence). TCRbeta CDR3 regions were amplified from genomic DNA by means of the immunoSEQ Assay, a bias-controlled multiplex PCR. The authors' analysis ran thus. Nucleated cell counts per sample were estimated from amplification of reference gene primers within the assay. Sequence reads were collapsed and filtered to measure the absolute abundance of every unique TCRbeta CDR3 rearrangement. Productive Simpson clonality was computed per sample as the square root of Simpson's diversity index over productive rearrangements. Sourced from immuneACCESS, this table was stored by TCRdb with only in-frame sequences that have V and J called. A share of the clones is absent; for the studies checked, an unresolved V gene accounts for under half, and the remainder has no known explanation. From that table come the V and J calls and clone size; the DNA was used to work out D and trimming. The sample has 200,000 to 250,000 clones on record, around nine tenths of them singletons. The leading ten clones occupy 5.5% to 9% of the sample.

The collaborating institutions used their own protocols to collect whole blood in K2EDTA tubes. For TCRbeta analysis, collaborator samples were shipped as frozen whole blood, as isolated PBMCs, or as DNA extracted from either sample type. Material for sequencing was peripheral blood. The sequence is built from TRBV19 and TRBJ2-3, and perhaps TRBD2 as D gene, on 5 matching bases. This sequence originates from a woman in her 70s with active or convalescent COVID-19. The CDR3 corresponds to CASSAGIRSDTQYF. The DNA sequence is as follows: TGTGCCAGTAGTGCCGGGATTCGTTCAGATACGCAGTATTTT. When the CDR3 is completed using the reference TRBV19 and TRBJ2-3 genes on either side, the full variable domain is DGGITQSPKYLFRKEGQNVTLSCEQNLNHDAMYWYRQDPGQGLRLIYYSQIVNDFQKGDIAEGYSVSREKKESFPLTVTSAQKNPTAFYLCASSAGIRSDTQYFGPGTRLTVL.